This TCR beta chain was recovered during a study of a mutant IDH1 vaccine in newly diagnosed glioma. As concerns this clone: Antigen unknown.

Time point defined: week 35, safety follow-up. Each dose delivered 300 ug of mutant IDH1 20-mer peptide subcutaneously with imiquimod. Profiling relied on immunoSEQ multiplex PCR, and the TCRdb table lists in-frame clones only, not all of them. Of nearly 55,000 clones in the sample, 80% to 90% were seen once. The germline gives CDR1 MNHEY, CDR2 SMNVEV (reference sequence). CDR3 length equals 16 residues. J lost 5 bases, V lost 5 bases, and 12 bases had no gene match. The sample here was PBMCs, taken from a glioma patient whose treatment included an IDH1 peptide vaccine. The source of this sequence is a young woman with glioma. The chain recombines TRBV27 with TRBJ2-5; TRBD2 matches at 9 bases. CDR3: CASSPRGAGGEETQYF. As DNA, the CDR3 is TGTGCCAGCAGTCCACGGGGAGCGGGGGGCGAGGAGACCCAGTACTTC.